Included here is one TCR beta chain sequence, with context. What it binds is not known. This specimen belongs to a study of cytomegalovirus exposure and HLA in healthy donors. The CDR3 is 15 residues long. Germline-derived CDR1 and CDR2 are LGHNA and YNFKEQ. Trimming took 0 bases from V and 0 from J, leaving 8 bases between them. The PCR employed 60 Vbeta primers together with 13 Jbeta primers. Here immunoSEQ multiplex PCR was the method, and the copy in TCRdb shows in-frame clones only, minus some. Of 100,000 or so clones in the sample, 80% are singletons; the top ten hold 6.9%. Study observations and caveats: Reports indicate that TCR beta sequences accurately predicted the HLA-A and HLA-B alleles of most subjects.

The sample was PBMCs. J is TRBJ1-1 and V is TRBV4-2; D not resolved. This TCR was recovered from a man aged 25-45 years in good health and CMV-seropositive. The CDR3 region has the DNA TGTGCCAGCAGCCAAGAAGAGGGCATGAACACTGAAGCTTTCTTT. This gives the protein CASSQEEGMNTEAFF.